Shown below are 32 T cell receptor beta chains from a single sample sequenced in a study of OX40 agonist ivuxolimab in advanced cancers. Only in-frame clones appear in the TCRdb table, and some are missing; sequencing was by immunoSEQ multiplex PCR. Here the sample spans about 61,000 clones, 70% to 90% being singletons. Sequenced material: CD4+ or CD8+ T cells sorted from blood, taken in a trial of the OX40 agonist ivuxolimab. These receptors came from an adult with an advanced solid tumor such as melanoma, head and neck, liver or kidney cancer.

This chain joins TRBV7-2 and TRBJ2-2; the D gene is possibly TRBD2 (5 bases). Germline V CDR1 and CDR2: SGHTA, FQGNSA. The length of the CDR3 is 15 residues. V was clipped by 10 bases and J by 0 bases, with 15 bases between them. CDR3 residues: CATPGDPANTGELFF. CDR3 bases: TGTGCCACCCCCGGGGATCCCGCGAACACCGGGGAGCTGTTTTTT.

This sequence joins TRBV5-1 and TRBJ2-7; weak D call: TRBD1 (6 bases). CDR3 size: 14 residues. CDR1 SGHRS and CDR2 YFSETQ come from the germline V gene. V was shortened by 1 base and J by 6 bases, with 14 bases between the two germline ends. CDR3 amino acids: CASSLSEGVLEQYF. Here the CDR3 DNA reads TGCGCCAGCAGCTTGTCTGAGGGGGTCCTCGAGCAGTACTTC.

This rearrangement joins TRBV15 to TRBJ2-7; D gene uncertain. The germline V gene has CDR1 LNHNV and CDR2 YYDKDF (reference sequence). The CDR3 loop spans 12 amino acids. Trimming stripped 8 bases from V and 2 bases from J, with 10 bases between. This CDR3 is CATSEETYEQYF. The DNA of the CDR3 is TGTGCCACCTCAGAGGAAACCTACGAGCAGTACTTC.

V and J are TRBV27 and TRBJ2-3, with D hard to call. In germline, CDR1 is MNHEY, CDR2 SMNVEV (reference sequence). V lost 3 bases to trimming and J lost 6 bases, with 10 bases between them. This CDR3 is built from 13 residues. The CDR3 reads CASSLTFGDTQYF. CDR3 coding DNA: TGTGCCAGCAGTTTGACATTTGGGGATACGCAGTATTTT.

The chain uses TRBV19 and TRBJ1-3; the D is unclear. The CDR3 is 11 residues long. Germline CDR1 and CDR2: LNHDA and SQIVND (reference sequence). Between the trimmed V and J ends, which lost 7 bases and 8 bases, there was a span of 9 bases. The chain's CDR3 is CASNRRDTIYF. The CDR3 coding sequence is TGTGCCAGTAATCGAAGGGACACCATATATTTT.

This chain links TRBV11-2 with TRBJ2-5, with 7 bases identical to TRBD2. Germline V gene data show CDR1 as SGHAT and CDR2 as FQNNGV. The CDR3 totals 16 residues. The V segment lost 4 bases and the J segment 5 bases; nucleotides outside the gene matches: 13. The CDR3 DNA reads as TGTGCCAGCAGCTACCCTGGGGCGGGGGTTTCGGAGACCCAGTACTTC. This translates into CASSYPGAGVSETQYF.

CDR3 sequence: CASSFPPSGRDQETQYF. The CDR3 DNA reads TGTGCCAGCAGCTTTCCTCCTAGCGGGAGAGACCAAGAGACCCAGTACTTC. This rearrangement joins TRBV7-9 to TRBJ2-5, with TRBD2 identical over 10 bases. V dropped 3 bases and J dropped 0; count of bases not matched to a gene: 7. The CDR3 is 17 residues long. Germline CDR1 SEHNR, CDR2 FQNEAQ (reference sequence).

The chain has TRBV27 and TRBJ2-2; D call uncertain. Germline assignment: CDR1 MNHEY and CDR2 SMNVEV (reference sequence). The CDR3 loop spans 12 amino acids. V gave up 6 bases and J gave up 0 bases, with 2 bases separating them. The CDR3 here is CASRTNTGELFF. The CDR3 DNA reads TGTGCCAGCAGGACGAACACCGGGGAGCTGTTTTTT.

The V and J genes are TRBV4-3 and TRBJ1-3; 7 bases are a match to TRBD1. CDR3 length: 17 residues. Germline V gene lookup returns CDR1 LGHNA and CDR2 YSLEER. Losses at the gene ends were 1 base for V and 4 bases for J; bases not matched to a gene: 10. For the CDR3, the DNA is TGCGCCAGCAGCCAAGCGGATACAGGGGTCTCAGGAAACACCATATATTTT. Translating it yields CASSQADTGVSGNTIYF.

The chain joins TRBV4-3 to TRBJ2-1, with 10 bases identical to TRBD2. Germline CDR1 reads LGHNA; CDR2 reads YSLEER. The V segment lost 2 bases and the J segment 5 bases; nucleotides outside the gene matches: 6. CDR3 size: 16 residues. CDR3 sequence reads: CASSQSELAGDNEQFF. In DNA form, the CDR3 reads TGCGCCAGCAGCCAATCGGAGCTAGCGGGAGACAATGAGCAGTTCTTC.

This clone is a singleton in its sample. The chain links TRBV25-1 to TRBJ1-1, with D tentatively TRBD1 (5 bases). The CDR3 covers 15 residues. Trimming shortened V by 0 bases and J by 2 bases, and 10 bases separated the two germline ends. CDR1 and CDR2 from the germline V gene are MGHDK and SYGVNS. CDR3 sequence: CASSEYGGANTEAFF. CDR3 in DNA: TGTGCCAGCAGTGAATACGGGGGTGCAAACACTGAAGCTTTCTTT.

The genes are TRBV10-3 and TRBJ2-5, with TRBD1 matching over 8 bases. The CDR3 runs to 16 residues. Trimming cost V 2 bases and J 5 bases; bases outside gene matches: 10. The germline V gene has CDR1 ENHRY and CDR2 SYGVKD. The CDR3 spells CAISEASGGSGETQYF. The DNA for the CDR3 is TGTGCCATCAGTGAGGCGTCAGGGGGCTCGGGGGAGACCCAGTACTTC.

The rearrangement links TRBV16 to TRBJ2-3; 7 nucleotides agree with TRBD1. Trimming cost V 4 bases and J 2 bases; bases outside gene matches: 9. CDR1 is KGHSY and CDR2 is FQNENV in the germline V gene. CDR3 length equals 16 residues. The CDR3, as DNA: TGTGCCAGCAGCCTCAGACAGGGCGCTCCCACAGATACGCAGTATTTT. It codes for CASSLRQGAPTDTQYF.

This sequence joins TRBV11-2 and TRBJ1-1; D perhaps matches TRBD1 (5 bases). This CDR3 contains 16 residues. V lost 1 base and J 1 base, leaving 13 bases between the germline ends. Germline V gene data show CDR1 as SGHAT and CDR2 as FQNNGV. The CDR3 loop reads CASSLVYRGRNTEAFF. DNA of the CDR3: TGTGCCAGCAGCTTAGTTTATAGGGGCCGGAACACTGAAGCTTTCTTT.

In this sample, this clone turned up a few times. V gene TRBV6-6 combines with J gene TRBJ2-1, with TRBD1 as a possible D gene (6 bases). The ends were cut back, 3 bases at V and 12 bases at J, with 18 bases in the middle. Germline assignment: CDR1 MNHNY and CDR2 SVGAGI (reference sequence). The CDR3 has 14 amino acids. For the CDR3, the DNA is TGTGCCAGCAGTTATTCCGTATACAGGGAGCCGCAGTTCTTC. Its protein product is CASSYSVYREPQFF.

The chain recombines TRBV28 with TRBJ1-2, with D hard to call. Germline loops: CDR1 MDHEN, CDR2 SYDVKM. This CDR3 spans 12 amino acids. The germline V and J ends were trimmed by 2 bases and 1 base, with 2 bases remaining between them. CDR3 DNA sequence: TGTGCCAGCAGTTTAATTAACTATGGCTACACCTTC. It is translated as CASSLINYGYTF.

The V gene is TRBV4-2, the J gene TRBJ2-5, with TRBD2 matching over 11 bases. The DNA end is a closer match to TRBJ2-7, so the J assignment may be wrong. The CDR3 contains 15 residues. Germline CDR1 is LGHNA and CDR2 is YNFKEQ. The CDR3, as DNA: TGTGCCAGCAGCCAAGAACTAGCGGGAGTATACGAGCAGTACTTC. This codes for CASSQELAGVYEQYF.

This chain connects TRBV2 to TRBJ1-2, with 9 bases identical to TRBD1. Germline V gene sequence: CDR1 SNHLY, CDR2 FYNNEI. After removal of 10 bases from V and 14 bases from J, the junction contained 11 bases not matched to a gene. The CDR3 loop spans 11 amino acids. CDR3 sequence: CAIPQGAVETF. The CDR3 nucleotides are TGTGCCATCCCACAGGGGGCAGTCGAAACCTTC.

The chain has TRBV14 and TRBJ2-2, with 9 nucleotides matching TRBD2. The junction had 8 bases not matched to a gene; V was cut back by 0 bases and J by 3 bases. The CDR3 length is 18 residues. CDR1 is SGHDN, CDR2 FVKESK, per germline. CDR3 residues: CASSQDRGLAGYTGELFF. The CDR3, as DNA: TGTGCCAGCAGCCAAGATCGCGGCCTAGCGGGGTACACCGGGGAGCTGTTTTTT.

This sequence joins TRBV7-9 and TRBJ1-2; D remains unclear. CDR1 is SEHNR and CDR2 is FQNEAQ in the germline V gene (reference sequence). The CDR3 loop spans 13 amino acids. V was clipped by 3 bases and J by 4 bases, with 9 bases between them. DNA for the CDR3: TGTGCCAGCAGCTTGGGATCGATCTATGGCTACACCTTC. It yields the protein CASSLGSIYGYTF.

Of note for this clone: The same CDR3 can be traced to other DNA sequences in this sample. The chain recombines TRBV28 with TRBJ2-7; D is ambiguous. Trimming left V 8 bases short and J 7 bases short, with 6 bases between. This CDR3 region has 9 residues. Germline V gene data show CDR1 as MDHEN and CDR2 as SYDVKM. CDR3 region: CASGDEQYF. The CDR3 DNA is TGTGCCAGCGGGGATGAGCAGTACTTC.

The J gene is TRBJ2-5, the V gene TRBV4-3, with D tentatively TRBD2 (5 bases). The DNA end lines up better with TRBJ2-7; the J call may be wrong. This CDR3 has 15 residues. Germline CDR1 and CDR2: LGHNA and YSLEER. The CDR3 loop reads CASSQVYGSSYEQYF. CDR3 in DNA: TGCGCCAGCAGCCAGGTATATGGGAGCTCCTACGAGCAGTACTTC.

V is TRBV28 and J is TRBJ2-1; D ambiguous. The V end lost 8 bases, the J end lost 4 bases, and 15 bases lay between the germline ends. The germline gives CDR1 MDHEN, CDR2 SYDVKM. The CDR3 is 14 amino acids. The CDR3 spells CASLRKVGYNEQFF. As DNA, the CDR3 is TGTGCCAGCCTTCGAAAGGTGGGGTACAATGAGCAGTTCTTC.

J is TRBJ2-3 and V is TRBV11-2, with 10 bases that match TRBD2. CDR3 length equals 16 residues. Looked up from germline, CDR1 is SGHAT and CDR2 is FQNNGV. V trimming: 2 bases; J trimming: 3 bases; junction bases outside the gene matches: 5. The CDR3 spells CASSLFTGLATDTQYF. The CDR3, as DNA: TGTGCCAGCAGCTTATTTACGGGACTAGCGACAGATACGCAGTATTTT.

The chain couples TRBV7-6 to TRBJ2-2, with D uncertain. Between the trimmed V and J ends, which lost 1 base and 3 bases, there was a span of 6 bases. Per the germline V gene, CDR1 is SGHVS and CDR2 is FNYEAQ. This CDR3 has 14 residues. CDR3 DNA: TGTGCCAGCAGCTTAGTGGTCGACACCGGGGAGCTGTTTTTT. Its translation is CASSLVVDTGELFF.

The chain links TRBV7-6 to TRBJ2-1; 12 bases align to TRBD2. Losses at the gene ends were 4 bases for V and 10 bases for J; bases not matched to a gene: 8. CDR1 is SGHVS, CDR2 FNYEAQ, per germline. This CDR3 spans 15 amino acids. CDR3 in DNA: TGTGCCAGCAGCTCGCCGACTAGCGGGAGATGGGAGCAGTTCTTC. This codes for CASSSPTSGRWEQFF.

This clone has a single count. The V gene is TRBV13, the J gene TRBJ2-6; D possibly corresponds to TRBD1 (6 bases). Trimming cost V 5 bases and J 4 bases, with 12 bases left between them. In germline, CDR1 is PRHDT, CDR2 FYEKMQ (reference sequence). The CDR3 loop spans 15 amino acids. Written as DNA, the CDR3 is TGTGCCAGCAGCGGCACAGGGTCCGGGGCCAACGTCCTGACTTTC. This translates into CASSGTGSGANVLTF.

The V call is TRBV11-2, the J call TRBJ2-7; 8 positions agree with TRBD1. Trimming took 1 base from V and 2 from J; bases not matched to a gene: 1. There are 14 residues in the CDR3. Germline CDR1 SGHAT, CDR2 FQNNGV. The CDR3 reads CASSLAQGAYEQYF. The DNA of the CDR3 is TGTGCCAGCAGCTTAGCACAGGGGGCCTACGAGCAGTACTTC. Full variable domain (rest looked up from reference TRBV11-2 and TRBJ2-7): EAGVAQSPRYKIIEKRQSVAFWCNPISGHATLYWYQQILGQGPKLLIQFQNNGVVDDSQLPKDRFSAERLKGVDSTLKIQPAKLEDSAVYLCASSLAQGAYEQYFGPGTRLTVT.

The V gene is TRBV19, the J gene TRBJ1-1; D is ambiguous. The germline V gene has CDR1 LNHDA and CDR2 SQIVND (reference sequence). The germline V and J ends were trimmed by 2 bases and 8 bases, with 9 bases remaining between them. This CDR3 has 12 residues. The DNA for the CDR3 is TGTGCCAGTAGTATAAGTACATTGGAAGCTTTCTTT. Amino acid sequence: CASSISTLEAFF.

The V gene is TRBV27, the J gene TRBJ1-1, with a possible D match to TRBD1 (5 bases). V shed 2 bases and J shed 3 bases, with 13 bases lying between them. CDR3 length: 15 residues. In germline, CDR1 is MNHEY, CDR2 SMNVEV (reference sequence). CDR3 sequence reads: CASSLVGGGDTEAFF. As DNA, the CDR3 is TGTGCCAGCAGTTTAGTGGGCGGGGGGGACACTGAAGCTTTCTTT.

As regards this clone: Within the sample, other DNA sequences also encode this same CDR3. The genes are TRBV27 and TRBJ2-7; D is perhaps TRBD2 (6 bases). Trimming took 3 bases from V and 1 from J, leaving 10 bases between them. Germline CDR1 and CDR2: MNHEY and SMNVEV (reference sequence). CDR3 length: 14 amino acids. The CDR3 bases are TGTGCCAGCAGTTTGCGGGGAGGTTCCTACGAGCAGTACTTC. Translated: CASSLRGGSYEQYF.

The V gene is TRBV28, the J gene TRBJ2-7; 8 nucleotides agree with TRBD1. The CDR3 has 13 amino acids. Germline values: CDR1 MDHEN, CDR2 SYDVKM. Germline trimming cut 5 bases from V and 3 bases from J; bases unmatched to any gene: 3. The CDR3 region is CASSITGGYEQYF. In nucleotides, the CDR3 is TGTGCCAGCAGTATCACAGGGGGCTACGAGCAGTACTTC. Full variable domain (rest looked up from reference TRBV28 and TRBJ2-7): DVKVTQSSRYLVKRTGEKVFLECVQDMDHENMFWYRQDPGLGLRLIYFSYDVKMKEKGDIPEGYSVSREKKERFSLILESASTNQTSMYLCASSITGGYEQYFGPGTRLTVT.